Following are 29 T cell receptor beta chains from one sample sequenced in a study of Graves' ophthalmopathy and Graves' hyperthyroidism. Amplification targeted the TCR beta CDR3 regions, with RNA transcripts as the source material. In the first round, RT-PCR was carried out with HTBI primers, and a multiplex PCR formed the second round. One entry per CDR3 protein, called by TCRdb with MiXCR from the multiplex PCR reads. There are around 660,000 distinct CDR3 sequences in the sample; about 38% occur only once, and more than 2.5% lies in the top ten. The sequenced sample consisted of peripheral blood. These receptors were collected from an adult man with Graves' ophthalmopathy.

Comment on this clonotype: A junction boundary mismatches the germline segment, possibly from a read error. The chain is built from TRBV10-3 and TRBJ1-2, with a weak D call TRBD1 (5 bases). Germline-derived CDR1 and CDR2 are ENHRY and SYGVKD. CDR3 size: 15 residues. DNA of the CDR3: TGTGCCAGCAGTTACTCAGACGGGGGACTCTATGGCTACACCTTC. Protein: CASSYSDGGLYGYTF.

This clonotype was counted a few times. This rearrangement joins TRBV6-2 or TRBV6-3 to TRBJ2-7; possibly TRBD1 for D (6 bases). Looked up from germline, CDR1 is MNHEY and CDR2 is SVGEGT. This CDR3 spans 14 amino acids. Trimming pared 7 bases from V and 3 bases from J, leaving 16 bases between. CDR3 in DNA: TGTGCCAGCACTGACAGGAGGCCCCTCTACGAGCAGTACTTC. Protein product: CASTDRRPLYEQYF.

The sample holds a few counts of this clonotype. The chain employs TRBV19 and TRBJ1-5; D unresolved. The germline CDR1 and CDR2 sequences are LNHDA and SQIVND (reference sequence). V was cut by 5 bases and J by 3 bases, with 17 bases left in between. The CDR3 length is 16 residues. The chain's CDR3 is CASSPRVWGVNQPQHF. For the CDR3, the DNA is TGTGCCAGTAGTCCCCGGGTGTGGGGAGTCAATCAGCCCCAGCATTTT.

With respect to this clonotype: With a much larger clone just one base away, this may be a read error. The chain is built from TRBV5-1 and TRBJ1-4, with 7 nucleotides matching TRBD1. Germline lookup yields CDR1 SGHRS and CDR2 YFSETQ. The V and J ends lost 5 bases and 5 bases, in that order; junction bases with no gene match: 6. The CDR3 loop spans 14 amino acids. The CDR3 DNA reads TGCGCCAGCAGGCCCGGGACAGACAATGAAAAACTGTTTTTT. Translated, it gives CASRPGTDNEKLFF.

The genes are TRBV7-1 and TRBJ2-5; D tentatively reads TRBD1 or TRBD2 (5 bases each). TRBV7-1 is filed as an ORF, its function uncertain. This CDR3 spans 14 amino acids. V lost 3 bases, J lost 2 bases, and 10 bases lay in between. The DNA for the CDR3 is TGTGCCAGCAGCTCGGGACGATTTCAAGAGACCCAGTACTTC. Amino acid sequence: CASSSGRFQETQYF.

This clonotype was picked up many times. The V gene is TRBV12-3 or TRBV12-4, the J gene TRBJ1-1, with TRBD1 matching over 8 bases. The junction had 5 bases not matched to a gene; V was cut back by 4 bases and J by 1 base. The CDR3 spans 15 residues. The CDR3 here is CASSSGQGPNTEAFF. CDR3 bases: TGTGCCAGCAGTTCCGGACAGGGCCCGAACACTGAAGCTTTCTTT.

The rearrangement joins TRBV7-3 to TRBJ2-7, with 9 bases lining up with TRBD2. Trimming cost V 1 base and J 7 bases; bases outside gene matches: 11. The CDR3 runs to 16 residues. Germline V gene sequence: CDR1 SGHTA, CDR2 FQGTGA. Here the CDR3 reads CASSLSGGATYNEQYF. DNA of the CDR3: TGTGCCAGCAGCTTAAGCGGGGGGGCTACCTACAATGAGCAGTACTTC.

Comments on this clonotype: A much more abundant neighbour one base away suggests this may be a read error. V is TRBV29-1 and J is TRBJ1-1; weak D call: TRBD1 (6 bases). CDR1 and CDR2 from the germline V gene are SQVTM and ANQGSEA. This CDR3 spans 13 amino acids. CDR3 in amino acids: CSGTPPGGTEASF. CDR3 DNA: TGCAGCGGAACTCCCCCGGGGGGCACTGAAGCTTCCTTT. The whole variable domain, remainder taken from reference TRBV29-1 and TRBJ1-1, is SAVISQKPSRDICQRGTSLTIQCQVDSQVTMMFWYRQQPGQSLTLIATANQGSEATYESGFVIDKFPISRPNLTFSTLTVSNMSPEDSSIYLCSGTPPGGTEASFGQGTRLTVV.

This clonotype was observed many times. The V call is TRBV7-9, the J call TRBJ1-1, with D hard to call. V shed 1 base and J shed 0 bases, with 6 bases lying between them. The CDR3 covers 14 residues. Per the germline V gene, CDR1 is SEHNR and CDR2 is FQNEAQ (reference sequence). Here the CDR3 reads CASSLELMNTEAFF. The CDR3 DNA is TGTGCCAGCAGCTTAGAGTTGATGAACACTGAAGCTTTCTTT.

On this clonotype itself: Germline and junction disagree at one end, which may indicate a read error. The chain has TRBV7-2 and TRBJ2-7, with 9 bases lining up with TRBD2. Germline V lookup: CDR1 SGHTA, CDR2 FQGNSA. The CDR3 loop spans 17 amino acids. The CDR3 nucleotides are TGTGCCAGCAGCCAATCTCTTGGCGGGGGGGTAACCGGGGAGCTGTACTTC. It encodes CASSQSLGGGVTGELYF.

This clonotype came up many times. The chain has TRBV5-5 and TRBJ1-2; TRBD1 matches at 8 bases. Per the germline V gene, CDR1 is SGHKS and CDR2 is YYEKEE (reference sequence). Unmatched junction bases numbered 9, after V lost 3 bases and J lost 5 bases. The length of the CDR3 is 15 residues. The CDR3 reads CASSSAPTGDYGYTF. CDR3 nucleotide sequence: TGTGCCAGCAGCTCCGCCCCGACAGGGGATTATGGCTACACCTTC. The variable domain in full, with the rest retrieved from reference TRBV5-5 and TRBJ1-2, is DAGVTQSPTHLIKTRGQQVTLRCSPISGHKSVSWYQQVLGQGPQFIFQYYEKEERGRGNFPDRFSARQFPNYSSELNVNALLLGDSALYLCASSSAPTGDYGYTFGSGTRLTVV.

For this clonotype: The junction differs from germline at one of its ends, possibly a read error. The chain is built from TRBV9 and TRBJ2-7; the D is unclear. This CDR3 spans 10 amino acids. Germline V gene sequence: CDR1 SGDLS, CDR2 YYNGEE. The CDR3 DNA reads TGTTCCAGCAGCGCCTACGAGCAGTACTTC. It specifies CSSSAYEQYF.

This clonotype has just one count. The rearrangement links TRBV15 to TRBJ1-5; 9 nucleotides line up with TRBD1. This CDR3 is 15 amino acids long. J was trimmed by 2 bases and V by 4 bases; bases with no gene match: 3. Germline V lookup: CDR1 LNHNV, CDR2 YYDKDF (reference sequence). CDR3 nucleotides: TGTGCCACCAGCAACAGGGGGCTTGGCAATCAGCCCCAGCATTTT. Amino acid sequence: CATSNRGLGNQPQHF.

The sample holds many counts of this clonotype. The chain joins TRBV12-3 or TRBV12-4 to TRBJ2-5; D is unclear. There are 14 residues in the CDR3. With 4 bases removed from V and 1 base from J, the gap between germline ends came to 10 bases. CDR3 in amino acids: CASSSTPGQETQYF. In nucleotides, the CDR3 is TGTGCCAGCAGTTCGACCCCCGGCCAAGAGACCCAGTACTTC.

The chain joins TRBV29-1 to TRBJ1-1; 10 bases fit TRBD1. The CDR3 loop spans 16 amino acids. Unmatched junction bases numbered 13, after V lost 6 bases and J lost 3 bases. Germline V gene lookup returns CDR1 SQVTM and CDR2 ANQGSEA. The CDR3 protein is CSVAGRGQGFHTEAFF. In DNA, the CDR3 is TGCAGCGTAGCTGGTAGGGGACAGGGGTTTCACACTGAAGCTTTCTTT.

In this sample, this clonotype turned up many times. This chain connects TRBV7-9 to TRBJ2-2; 8 positions match TRBD2. The J segment lost 5 bases and the V segment lost 5 bases, leaving 13 bases of the junction unmatched. Germline CDR1 and CDR2: SEHNR and FQNEAQ (reference sequence). The CDR3 consists of 17 residues. The CDR3 DNA sequence: TGTGCCAGCAGCCTACCCGGGACTAGTCGTAGGACCGGGGAGCTGTTTTTT. It encodes CASSLPGTSRRTGELFF.

The CDR3 region is CASSQHLAGGGETQYF. CDR3 DNA sequence: TGTGCCAGCAGCCAGCATCTAGCGGGGGGGGGGGAGACCCAGTACTTC. The genes are TRBV7-2 and TRBJ2-5, with 12 bases fitting TRBD2. The CDR3 length is 16 residues. In germline, CDR1 is SGHTA, CDR2 FQGNSA. V lost 5 bases to trimming and J lost 5 bases; unmatched junction nucleotides: 9.

The chain joins TRBV15 to TRBJ2-7, with 7 bases matching TRBD2. V lost 0 bases to trimming and J lost 0 bases; unmatched junction nucleotides: 8. The CDR3 sequence is 17 residues long. Germline-derived CDR1 and CDR2 are LNHNV and YYDKDF (reference sequence). The CDR3 nucleotides read TGTGCCACCAGCAGAGATCAGACTAGCAGCCCCTCCTACGAGCAGTACTTC. Translation: CATSRDQTSSPSYEQYF.

This clonotype showed up just a few times. This chain uses TRBV12-3 or TRBV12-4 with TRBJ1-2; D ambiguous. Trimming left V 0 bases short and J 5 bases short, with 22 bases between. The CDR3 spans 18 residues. In DNA form, the CDR3 reads TGTGCCAGCAGTTTAGCGTTCAAAAGCCCCTTGGGCCTTTATGGCTACACCTTC. Protein product: CASSLAFKSPLGLYGYTF.

As concerns this clonotype: Lacking the conserved final phenylalanine or tryptophan, this CDR3 likely reflects a read error. It is unclear where the CDR3 begins or ends on the DNA, so no DNA is shown, and the CDR3 is as TCRdb lists it. The chain is built from TRBV5-1 and TRBJ1-6; the table gives TRBD1 as D, unverified against the DNA. The germline CDR1 and CDR2 sequences are SGHRS and YFSETQ. The CDR3 extends over 10 residues, inclusive of both ends. The CDR3 reads CASSSGQRNY.

The V and J genes are TRBV15 and TRBJ1-5; 10 nucleotides line up with TRBD2. The assigned J gene may be wrong: the sequence end matches TRBJ2-3 better. Germline CDR1 and CDR2: LNHNV and YYDKDF (reference sequence). The CDR3 covers 17 residues. Here the CDR3 DNA reads TGTGCCACCAGCAGAGATCCGCTAGCGGGAGAAGGAGATACGCAGTATTTT. It translates to CATSRDPLAGEGDTQYF.

This clonotype was observed many times. This chain uses TRBV7-6 with TRBJ2-7; 9 bases are a match to TRBD1. Losses at the gene ends were 0 bases for V and 6 bases for J; bases not matched to a gene: 3. The V gene's germline CDR1 is SGHVS and CDR2 FNYEAQ. CDR3 length equals 14 residues. This CDR3 is CASSLAGTGSEQYF. In nucleotides, the CDR3 is TGTGCCAGCAGCTTAGCGGGGACAGGGAGCGAGCAGTACTTC.

Ten or more counts support this clonotype. Compared with germline, one end of the junction differs, possibly owing to a read error. The chain recombines TRBV24-1 with TRBJ2-5; D gene ambiguous. The length of the CDR3 is 12 residues. Germline CDR1 reads KGHDR; CDR2 reads SFDVKD. DNA of the CDR3: TGTGCCACCAATGATTGGTCTGAGACCCAGTACTTC. As protein: CATNDWSETQYF.

This sequence joins TRBV11-2 and TRBJ1-1; D may be TRBD1 (5 bases). This CDR3 region has 14 residues. Germline V lookup: CDR1 SGHAT, CDR2 FQNNGV. Trimming removed 6 bases at V and 10 bases at J, with 21 bases between. The DNA for the CDR3 is TGTGCCAGCAGACCTAGGACATACGGGGGTGTAGCTTTCTTT. Its protein is CASRPRTYGGVAFF.

The chain is built from TRBV20-1 and TRBJ2-1; TRBD1 aligns across 7 bases. The CDR3 contains 11 residues. The V and J ends lost 6 bases and 10 bases, in that order; junction bases with no gene match: 6. Germline loops: CDR1 DFQATT, CDR2 SNEGSKA (reference sequence). This chain's CDR3 is CSARQGYEQFF. In DNA, the CDR3 is TGCAGTGCGAGACAGGGATACGAGCAGTTCTTC.

The chain carries TRBV9 and TRBJ1-2; D call uncertain. The V end lost 7 bases, the J end lost 8 bases, and 21 bases lay between the germline ends. Germline values: CDR1 SGDLS, CDR2 YYNGEE. CDR3 length: 14 amino acids. The DNA of the CDR3 is TGTGCCAGCGGCAGTCGGGGAATGGCGGAAGGCTACACCTTC. Protein product: CASGSRGMAEGYTF.

To note about this clonotype: A much more abundant neighbour one base away suggests this may be a read error. As the CDR3 is not closed by the conserved phenylalanine or tryptophan, this likely results from a read error. The V gene is TRBV20-1, the J gene TRBJ1-5, with D perhaps matching TRBD1 (5 bases). From germline, CDR1 is DFQATT and CDR2 SNEGSKA (reference sequence). V was shortened by 4 bases and J by 6 bases, with 10 bases between the two germline ends. The CDR3 length is 12 residues. This CDR3 is CSAKRGTQPQHL. The CDR3 bases are TGCAGTGCTAAACGTGGGACTCAGCCCCAGCATCTT.

The genes are TRBV19 and TRBJ2-7; 7 nucleotides agree with TRBD2. V shed 5 bases and J 2 bases; nucleotides not matched to a gene: 15. The CDR3 sequence is 17 residues long. Germline V gives CDR1 LNHDA, CDR2 SQIVND (reference sequence). The CDR3 loop is CASSPYTGGTLPYEQYF. The CDR3 region has the DNA TGTGCCAGTAGTCCCTACACCGGGGGGACTCTACCCTACGAGCAGTACTTC.

Many counts were recorded for this clonotype. The chain recombines TRBV12-3 or TRBV12-4 with TRBJ1-1, with D perhaps TRBD1 (5 bases). The CDR3 length is 13 residues. V was shortened by 7 bases and J by 7 bases, with 16 bases between the two germline ends. CDR3 DNA sequence: TGTGCCAGCAATACCAGAGGGGAGATTGAAGCTTTCTTT. The encoded protein is CASNTRGEIEAFF.